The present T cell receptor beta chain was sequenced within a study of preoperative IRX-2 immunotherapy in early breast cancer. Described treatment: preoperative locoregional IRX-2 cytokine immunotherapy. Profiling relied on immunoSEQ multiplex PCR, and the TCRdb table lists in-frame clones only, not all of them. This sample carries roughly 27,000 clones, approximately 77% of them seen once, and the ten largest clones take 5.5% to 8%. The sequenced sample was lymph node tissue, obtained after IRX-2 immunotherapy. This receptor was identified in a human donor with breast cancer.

The CDR3 loop is CASSLDGLAGSYEQYF. CDR3 DNA: TGCGCCAGCAGCTTGGACGGTTTAGCGGGGTCCTACGAGCAGTACTTC. This chain joins TRBV5-1 and TRBJ2-7, with 8 bases that match TRBD2. Germline lookup yields CDR1 SGHRS and CDR2 YFSETQ. V lost 0 bases and J lost 1; bases outside the gene matches: 6. The CDR3 sequence is 16 residues long.